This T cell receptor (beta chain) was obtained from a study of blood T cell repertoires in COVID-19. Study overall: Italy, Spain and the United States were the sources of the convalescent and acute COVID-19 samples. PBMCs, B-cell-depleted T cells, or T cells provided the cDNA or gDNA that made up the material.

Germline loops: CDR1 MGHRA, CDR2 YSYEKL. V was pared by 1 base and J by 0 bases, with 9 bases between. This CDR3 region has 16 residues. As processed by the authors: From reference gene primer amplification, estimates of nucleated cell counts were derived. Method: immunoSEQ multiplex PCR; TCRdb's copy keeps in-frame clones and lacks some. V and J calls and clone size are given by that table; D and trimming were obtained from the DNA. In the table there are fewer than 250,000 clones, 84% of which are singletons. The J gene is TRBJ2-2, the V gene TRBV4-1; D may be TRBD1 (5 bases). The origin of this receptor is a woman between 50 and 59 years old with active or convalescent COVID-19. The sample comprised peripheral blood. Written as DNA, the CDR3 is TGCGCCAGCAGCCAAGGCCAGGGCGCGAACACCGGGGAGCTGTTTTTT. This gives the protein CASSQGQGANTGELFF.